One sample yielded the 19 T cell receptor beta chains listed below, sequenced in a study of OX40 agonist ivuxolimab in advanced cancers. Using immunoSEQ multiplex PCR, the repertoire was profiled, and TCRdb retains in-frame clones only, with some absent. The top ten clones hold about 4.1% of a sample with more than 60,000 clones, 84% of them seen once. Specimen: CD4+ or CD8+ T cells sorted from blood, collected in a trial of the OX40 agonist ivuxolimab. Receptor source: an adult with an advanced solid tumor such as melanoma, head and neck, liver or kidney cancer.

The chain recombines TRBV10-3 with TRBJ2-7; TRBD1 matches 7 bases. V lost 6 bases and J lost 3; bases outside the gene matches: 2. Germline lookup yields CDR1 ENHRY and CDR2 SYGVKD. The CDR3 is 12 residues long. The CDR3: CAISRDSYEQYF. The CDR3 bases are TGTGCCATCAGCCGGGACAGCTACGAGCAGTACTTC.

CDR3 protein: CASRPLSTDTQYF. The DNA of the CDR3 is TGTGCCAGCAGACCCCTTAGCACAGATACGCAGTATTTT. The chain uses TRBV27 and TRBJ2-3; D is unclear. The germline V gene encodes CDR1 MNHEY and CDR2 SMNVEV (reference sequence). The V gene lost 6 bases and the J gene lost 0 bases, with 7 bases spanning the gap. The CDR3 is 13 amino acids.

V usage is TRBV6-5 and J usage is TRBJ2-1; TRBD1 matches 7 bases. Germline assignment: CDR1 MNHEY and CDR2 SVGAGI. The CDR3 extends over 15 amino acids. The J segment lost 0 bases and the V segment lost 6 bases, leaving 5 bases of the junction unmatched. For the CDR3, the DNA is TGTGCCAGCAGAAGACAGGGAAGCTCCTACAATGAGCAGTTCTTC. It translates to CASRRQGSSYNEQFF.

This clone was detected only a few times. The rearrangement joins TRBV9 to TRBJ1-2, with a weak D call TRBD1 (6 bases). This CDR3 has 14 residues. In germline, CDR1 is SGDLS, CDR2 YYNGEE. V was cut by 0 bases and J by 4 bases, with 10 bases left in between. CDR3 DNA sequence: TGTGCCAGCAGCGTAGCCGCACAGGGCTATGGCTACACCTTC. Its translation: CASSVAAQGYGYTF.

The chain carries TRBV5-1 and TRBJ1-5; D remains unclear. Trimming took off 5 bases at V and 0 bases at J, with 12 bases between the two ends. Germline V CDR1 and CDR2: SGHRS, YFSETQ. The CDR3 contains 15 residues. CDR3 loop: CASSSDGYSNQPQHF. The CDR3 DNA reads TGCGCCAGCAGTTCCGACGGTTATAGCAATCAGCCCCAGCATTTT.

CDR3 sequence reads: CASSFGTVSSGANVLTF. CDR3 nucleotides: TGTGCCAGCAGCTTTGGGACCGTAAGCTCTGGGGCCAACGTCCTGACTTTC. This rearrangement joins TRBV9 to TRBJ2-6; possibly TRBD1 or TRBD2 for D (5 bases each). Per germline, CDR1 SGDLS and CDR2 YYNGEE. V lost 4 bases, J lost 0 bases, and 14 bases lay in between. The CDR3 runs 17 residues.

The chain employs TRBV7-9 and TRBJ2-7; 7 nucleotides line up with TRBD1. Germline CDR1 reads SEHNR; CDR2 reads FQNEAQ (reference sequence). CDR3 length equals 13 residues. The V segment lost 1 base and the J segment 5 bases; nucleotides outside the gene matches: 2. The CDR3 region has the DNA TGTGCCAGCAGCTTAGACAGGGGCGACGAGCAGTACTTC. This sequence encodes CASSLDRGDEQYF.

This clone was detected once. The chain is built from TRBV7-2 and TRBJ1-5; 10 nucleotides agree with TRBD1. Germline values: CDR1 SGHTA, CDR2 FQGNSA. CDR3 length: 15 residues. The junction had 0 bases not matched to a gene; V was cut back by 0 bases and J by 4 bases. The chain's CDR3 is CASSLAGQGNQPQHF. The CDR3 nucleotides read TGTGCCAGCAGCTTAGCGGGACAGGGGAATCAGCCCCAGCATTTT.

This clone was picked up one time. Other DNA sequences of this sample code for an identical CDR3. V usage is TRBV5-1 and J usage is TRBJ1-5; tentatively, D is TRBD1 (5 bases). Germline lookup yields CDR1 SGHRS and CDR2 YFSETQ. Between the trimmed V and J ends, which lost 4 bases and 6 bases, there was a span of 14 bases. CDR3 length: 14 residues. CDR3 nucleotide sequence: TGCGCCAGCAGCCCGGGGGGTTCGAGTCAGCCCCAGCATTTT. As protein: CASSPGGSSQPQHF.

The CDR3, as DNA: TGTGCCAGCAGCCAAGAAGTCATTGTGGATACGCAGTATTTT. This encodes CASSQEVIVDTQYF. The rearrangement joins TRBV4-2 to TRBJ2-3; no reliable D call. The CDR3 runs to 14 residues. The germline CDR1 and CDR2 sequences are LGHNA and YNFKEQ. Between the trimmed V and J ends, which lost 0 bases and 6 bases, there was a span of 10 bases.

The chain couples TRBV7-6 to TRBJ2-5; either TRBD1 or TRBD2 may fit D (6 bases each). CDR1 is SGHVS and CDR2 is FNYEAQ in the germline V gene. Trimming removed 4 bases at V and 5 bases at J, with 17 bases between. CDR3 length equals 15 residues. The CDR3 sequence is CASSSRWGASETQYF. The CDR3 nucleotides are TGTGCCAGCAGCTCCCGTTGGGGGGCAAGTGAGACCCAGTACTTC.

The CDR3 loop is CASSEEQLRSSEQFF. In DNA form, the CDR3 reads TGTGCCAGCAGTGAAGAGCAGCTTCGTAGCAGTGAGCAGTTCTTC. V usage is TRBV2 and J usage is TRBJ2-1; D not resolved. Germline loops: CDR1 SNHLY, CDR2 FYNNEI. V was trimmed by 1 base and J by 9 bases, leaving 16 bases between them. The CDR3 is made up of 15 amino acids.

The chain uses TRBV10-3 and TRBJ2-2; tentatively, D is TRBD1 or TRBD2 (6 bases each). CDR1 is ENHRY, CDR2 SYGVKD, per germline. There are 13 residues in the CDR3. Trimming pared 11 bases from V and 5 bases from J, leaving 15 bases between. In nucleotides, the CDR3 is TGTGCCCAAAGGGGGGCCCAAACCGGGGAGCTGTTTTTT. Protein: CAQRGAQTGELFF.

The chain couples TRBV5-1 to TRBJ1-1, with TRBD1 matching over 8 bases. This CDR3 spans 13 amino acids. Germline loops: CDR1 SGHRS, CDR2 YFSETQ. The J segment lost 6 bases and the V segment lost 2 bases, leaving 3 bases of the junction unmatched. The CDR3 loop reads CASSFDRGPEAFF. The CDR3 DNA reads TGCGCCAGCAGCTTCGACAGGGGCCCTGAAGCTTTCTTT.

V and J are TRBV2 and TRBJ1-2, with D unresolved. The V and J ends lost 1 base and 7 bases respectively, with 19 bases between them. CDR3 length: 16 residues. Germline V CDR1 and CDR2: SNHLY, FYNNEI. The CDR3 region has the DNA TGTGCCAGCAGTGAAGGGCAGGTAATTACTTCGGCTGGCTACACCTTC. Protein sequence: CASSEGQVITSAGYTF. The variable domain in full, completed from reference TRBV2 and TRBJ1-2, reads EPEVTQTPSHQVTQMGQEVILRCVPISNHLYFYWYRQILGQKVEFLVSFYNNEISEKSEIFDDQFSVERPDGSNFTLKIRSTKLEDSAMYFCASSEGQVITSAGYTFGSGTRLTVV.

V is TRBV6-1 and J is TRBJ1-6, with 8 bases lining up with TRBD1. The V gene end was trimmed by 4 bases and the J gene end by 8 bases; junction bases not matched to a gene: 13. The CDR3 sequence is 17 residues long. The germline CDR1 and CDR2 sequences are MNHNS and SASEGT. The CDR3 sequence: CASSGNPRTGFDSPLHF. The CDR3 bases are TGTGCCAGCAGTGGCAATCCAAGGACAGGGTTTGATTCACCCCTCCACTTT.

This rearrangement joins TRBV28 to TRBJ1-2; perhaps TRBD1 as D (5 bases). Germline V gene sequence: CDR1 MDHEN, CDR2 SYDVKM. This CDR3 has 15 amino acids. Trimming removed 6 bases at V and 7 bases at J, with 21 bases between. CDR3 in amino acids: CASRSRSRTGGGYTF. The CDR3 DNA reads TGTGCCAGCAGGTCCAGAAGTCGGACTGGGGGTGGCTACACCTTC.

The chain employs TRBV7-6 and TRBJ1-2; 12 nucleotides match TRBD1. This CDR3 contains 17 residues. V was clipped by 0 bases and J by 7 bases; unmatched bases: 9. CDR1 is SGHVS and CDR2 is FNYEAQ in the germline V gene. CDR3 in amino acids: CASSLAPGQGADIGYTF. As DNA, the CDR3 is TGTGCCAGCAGCTTAGCGCCGGGACAGGGGGCGGATATTGGCTACACCTTC.

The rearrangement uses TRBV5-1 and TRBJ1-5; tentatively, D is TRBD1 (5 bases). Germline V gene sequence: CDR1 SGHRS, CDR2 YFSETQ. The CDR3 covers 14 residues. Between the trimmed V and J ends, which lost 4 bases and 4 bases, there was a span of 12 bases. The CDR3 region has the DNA TGCGCCAGCAGCCCCGAGGGGATTAATCAGCCCCAGCATTTT. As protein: CASSPEGINQPQHF. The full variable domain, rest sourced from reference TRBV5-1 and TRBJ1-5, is KAGVTQTPRYLIKTRGQQVTLSCSPISGHRSVSWYQQTPGQGLQFLFEYFSETQRNKGNFPGRFSGRQFSNSRSEMNVSTLELGDSALYLCASSPEGINQPQHFGDGTRLSIL.